The clone carrying this T cell receptor (beta chain) has more than one count but fewer than ten. Antigen specificity is unknown. The source of the sample is a study of beta chain features in type 1 diabetes. Looking at the study overall: Cell yields, gender and age were comparable in patients and healthy donors.

Study observations and caveats: Any role of HLA type in TCRB rearrangement remained unresolved here.

As every portion of the isolated RNA was reverse transcribed, the sequencing read expressed TCRB transcripts. Regulatory, naive and central memory T cell samples averaged roughly 4 million reads. Some clones are missing from TCRdb's copy, which holds only in-frame ones; the method was immunoSEQ multiplex PCR. The sample yields some 410,000 clones, 11% seen once. Purities in excess of 95% were seen in all sorted populations. CDR3 length: 13 amino acids. V dropped 3 bases and J dropped 0 bases, with 8 bases sitting between them. CDR1 and CDR2 from the germline V gene are SQVTM and ANQGSEA. The sequence was collected from a woman aged 18-29 years in good health. What was sequenced was naive CD4+ T cells from blood. The chain links TRBV29-1 to TRBJ1-2; D is unresolved. In nucleotides, the CDR3 is TGCAGCGTTGAGTACAGAGCTAACTATGGCTACACCTTC. This codes for CSVEYRANYGYTF. Full variable domain (rest looked up from reference TRBV29-1 and TRBJ1-2): SAVISQKPSRDICQRGTSLTIQCQVDSQVTMMFWYRQQPGQSLTLIATANQGSEATYESGFVIDKFPISRPNLTFSTLTVSNMSPEDSSIYLCSVEYRANYGYTFGSGTRLTVV.